The next 2 T cell receptor beta chains were all read from a single sample in a study of T cell repertoires in cytomegalovirus infection. TCRdb recomputed calls from the reads with MiXCR, one row per CDR3 protein. The sample contains fewer than 1,000,000 distinct CDR3 sequences, about a third of which appear only once. These receptors have no identified antigens. The input for sequencing was cultured CD8+ T cells from PBMCs, taken from culture after CMV antigen stimulation. The source of these receptors is a human donor in good health (CMV status not recorded). Some clones in this sample may be carry-over from other donors' samples.

This rearrangement joins TRBV12-3 or TRBV12-4 to TRBJ2-1, with a weak D call TRBD1 (6 bases). V lost 6 bases, J lost 4 bases, and 13 bases lay in between. There are 14 residues in the CDR3. The CDR3 coding sequence is TGTGCCAGCAGGGGGACAAATCCATACAATGAGCAGTTCTTC. Amino acids: CASRGTNPYNEQFF.

About this clonotype itself: The junction departs from the called germline gene at one end, perhaps through a read error. CDR3 nucleotides: TGTGCCAGCAGCGTAGCGGCAGGGAACGCTGAAGCTTTCTTT. Amino acids: CASSVAAGNAEAFF. The rearrangement joins TRBV9 to TRBJ1-1; possibly TRBD1 for D (5 bases). The CDR3 is 14 residues long. CDR1 is SGDLS and CDR2 is YYNGEE in the germline V gene.